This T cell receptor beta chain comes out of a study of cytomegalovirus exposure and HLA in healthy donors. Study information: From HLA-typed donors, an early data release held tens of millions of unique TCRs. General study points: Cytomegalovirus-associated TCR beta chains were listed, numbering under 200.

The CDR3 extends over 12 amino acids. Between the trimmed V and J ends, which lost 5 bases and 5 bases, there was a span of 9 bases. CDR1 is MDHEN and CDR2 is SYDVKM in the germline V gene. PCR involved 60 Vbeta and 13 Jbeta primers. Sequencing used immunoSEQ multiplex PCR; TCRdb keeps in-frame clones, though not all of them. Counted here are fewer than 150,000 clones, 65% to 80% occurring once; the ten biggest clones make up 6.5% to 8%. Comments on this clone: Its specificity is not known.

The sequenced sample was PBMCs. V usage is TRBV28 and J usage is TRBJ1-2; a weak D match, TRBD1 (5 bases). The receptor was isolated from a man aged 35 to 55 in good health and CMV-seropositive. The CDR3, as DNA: TGTGCCAGCAGTAGCAGGGATTATGGCTACACCTTC. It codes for CASSSRDYGYTF.